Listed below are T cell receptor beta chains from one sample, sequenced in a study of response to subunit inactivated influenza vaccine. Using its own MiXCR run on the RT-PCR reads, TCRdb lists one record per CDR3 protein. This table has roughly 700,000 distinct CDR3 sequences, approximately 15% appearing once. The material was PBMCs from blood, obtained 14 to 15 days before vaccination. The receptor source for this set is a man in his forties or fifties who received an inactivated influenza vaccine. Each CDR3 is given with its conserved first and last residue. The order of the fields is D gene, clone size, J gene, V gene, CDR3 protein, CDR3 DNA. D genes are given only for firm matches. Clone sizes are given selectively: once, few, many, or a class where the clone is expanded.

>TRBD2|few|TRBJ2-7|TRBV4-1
CASSQLGGSQYF
TGCGCCAGCAGCCAGCTCGGGGGGTCGCAGTACTTC
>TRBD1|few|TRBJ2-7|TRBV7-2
CASSLSGTGLSHYEQYF
TGTGCCAGCAGCTTATCAGGGACAGGGTTGAGTCACTACGAGCAGTACTTC
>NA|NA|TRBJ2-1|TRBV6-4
CASSEFPGASEQFF
TGTGCCAGCAGTGAATTTCCAGGGGCAAGTGAGCAGTTCTTC
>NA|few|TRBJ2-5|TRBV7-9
CASSRWQETQYF
TGTGCCAGCAGCAGGTGGCAAGAGACCCAGTACTTC
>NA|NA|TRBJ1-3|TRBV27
CASNPRVPGNTIYF
TGTGCCAGCAACCCCAGGGTTCCCGGAAACACCATATATTTT
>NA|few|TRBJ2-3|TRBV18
CASSPQQANTDTQYF
TGTGCCAGCTCACCACAACAGGCTAACACAGATACGCAGTATTTT
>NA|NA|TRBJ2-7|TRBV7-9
CASSLIISSPEQYF
TGTGCCAGCAGCTTAATAATCTCTAGTCCCGAGCAGTACTTC
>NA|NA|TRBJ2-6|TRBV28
CASGGTSLSGANVLTF
TGTGCCAGCGGGGGGACGAGCCTCTCTGGGGCCAACGTCCTGACTTTC
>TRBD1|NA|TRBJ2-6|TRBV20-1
CSAKIGTGRPGANVLTF
TGCAGTGCGAAAATCGGGACAGGGAGACCTGGGGCCAACGTCCTGACTTTC
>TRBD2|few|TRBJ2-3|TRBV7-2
CASSFWGGADTQYF
TGTGCCAGCAGCTTTTGGGGGGGGGCAGATACGCAGTATTTT
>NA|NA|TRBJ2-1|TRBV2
CASSDRTGANEQFF
TGTGCCAGCAGTGATCGGACCGGGGCCAATGAGCAGTTCTTC
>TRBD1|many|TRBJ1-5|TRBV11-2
CASSFGQGHNQPQHF
TGTGCCAGCAGCTTCGGACAGGGCCACAATCAGCCCCAGCATTTT
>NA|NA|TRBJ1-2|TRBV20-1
CSARSGVYGYTF
TGCAGTGCTAGGTCTGGGGTCTATGGCTACACCTTC
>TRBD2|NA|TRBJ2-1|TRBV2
CASTRTSYNEQFF
TGTGCCAGCACCAGGACTAGCTACAATGAGCAGTTCTTC
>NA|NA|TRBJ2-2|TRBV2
CASSDWRENTGELFF
TGTGCCAGCAGTGACTGGCGGGAGAACACCGGGGAGCTGTTTTTT
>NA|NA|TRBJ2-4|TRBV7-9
CASSTSVKSKAKNIQYF
TGTGCCAGCAGCACCTCGGTAAAGTCCAAGGCCAAAAACATTCAGTACTTC
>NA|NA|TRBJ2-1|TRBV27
CASSWGGARGHEQFF
TGTGCCAGCAGTTGGGGGGGCGCCAGGGGGCATGAGCAGTTCTTC
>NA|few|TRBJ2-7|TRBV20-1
CSAWTGDYEQYF
TGCAGTGCCTGGACTGGAGATTACGAGCAGTACTTC
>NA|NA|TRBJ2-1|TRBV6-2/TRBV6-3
CASSYSAPWGVYNEQFF
TGTGCCAGCAGTTACTCCGCCCCATGGGGGGTTTACAATGAGCAGTTCTTC
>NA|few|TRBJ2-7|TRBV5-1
CASSFPGTSEQYF
TGCGCCAGCAGCTTCCCCGGGACGTCGGAGCAGTACTTC
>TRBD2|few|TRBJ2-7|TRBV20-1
CSARHSGGPSYEQYF
TGTAGTGCTCGACATAGCGGGGGCCCCTCCTACGAGCAGTACTTC
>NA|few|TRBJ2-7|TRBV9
CASSGSHEQYF
TGTGCCAGCAGCGGGAGCCACGAGCAGTACTTC
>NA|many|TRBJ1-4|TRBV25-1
CASSAAGSEKLFF
TGTGCCAGCAGTGCCGCGGGGAGTGAAAAACTGTTTTTT
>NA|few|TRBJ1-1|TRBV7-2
CASSLWGSPLNTEAFF
TGTGCCAGCAGCTTATGGGGGAGCCCGCTAAACACTGAAGCTTTCTTT
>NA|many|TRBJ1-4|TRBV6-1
CASSEMLGNDEKLFF
TGTGCCAGCAGTGAAATGTTGGGAAACGATGAAAAACTGTTTTTT
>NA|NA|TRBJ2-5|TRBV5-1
CASSLEMTSAETQYF
TGCGCCAGCAGCTTGGAGATGACTAGTGCAGAGACCCAGTACTTC
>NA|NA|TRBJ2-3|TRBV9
CASSVEGGGHTQYF
TGTGCCAGCAGCGTAGAGGGAGGCGGTCATACGCAGTATTTT
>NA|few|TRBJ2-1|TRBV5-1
CASSLGVGDYYNEQFF
TGCGCCAGCAGCTTGGGGGTGGGAGATTACTACAATGAGCAGTTCTTC
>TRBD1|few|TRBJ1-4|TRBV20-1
CSARAPDREGKLFF
TGCAGTGCTAGAGCTCCGGACAGGGAGGGAAAACTGTTTTTT
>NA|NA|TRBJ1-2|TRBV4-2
CASSQGGQSHGYTF
TGTGCCAGCAGCCAAGGAGGACAGTCCCATGGCTACACCTTC
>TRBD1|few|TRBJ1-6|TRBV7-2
CASSFGTGINSPLHF
TGTGCCAGCAGCTTCGGGACAGGGATCAATTCACCCCTCCACTTT
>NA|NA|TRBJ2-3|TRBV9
CASSGTVNTDTQYF
TGTGCCAGCAGCGGGACAGTTAATACAGATACGCAGTATTTT
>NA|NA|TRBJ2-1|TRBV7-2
CASSLAPGRGYNEQFF
TGTGCCAGCAGCTTAGCGCCTGGACGGGGCTACAATGAGCAGTTCTTC
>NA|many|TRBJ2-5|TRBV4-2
CASSQEGAQETQYF
TGTGCCAGCAGCCAAGAAGGGGCCCAAGAGACCCAGTACTTC
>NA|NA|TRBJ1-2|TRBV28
CASRYSQVNYGYTF
TGTGCCAGCAGATATTCACAGGTCAACTATGGCTACACCTTC
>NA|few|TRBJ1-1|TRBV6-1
CASSARAGRRTEAFF
TGTGCCAGCAGTGCCCGAGCGGGGAGGAGGACTGAAGCTTTCTTT
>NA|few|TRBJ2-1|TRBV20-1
CSAWLRDNEQFF
TGCAGTGCTTGGCTTCGGGACAATGAGCAGTTCTTC
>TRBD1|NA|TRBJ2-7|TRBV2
CASSVNRGSSYEQYF
TGTGCTAGCAGTGTAAACAGGGGGAGCTCCTACGAGCAGTACTTC
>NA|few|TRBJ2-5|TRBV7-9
CASSPTLRKETQYF
TGTGCCAGCAGCCCCACGCTGCGGAAAGAGACCCAGTACTTC
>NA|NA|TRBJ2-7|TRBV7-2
CASSARTGRSYEQYF
TGTGCCAGCAGCGCACGTACAGGAAGGAGCTACGAGCAGTACTTC
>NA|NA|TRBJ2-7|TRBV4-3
CASSQEPGYEQYF
TGCGCCAGCAGCCAAGAGCCCGGCTACGAGCAGTACTTC
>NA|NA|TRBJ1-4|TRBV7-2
CASSLALTSRKLFF
TGTGCCAGCAGCTTAGCGTTGACGAGCAGAAAACTGTTTTTT
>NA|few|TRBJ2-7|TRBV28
CASSRGTFYEQYF
TGTGCCAGCAGTCGGGGGACTTTCTACGAGCAGTACTTC